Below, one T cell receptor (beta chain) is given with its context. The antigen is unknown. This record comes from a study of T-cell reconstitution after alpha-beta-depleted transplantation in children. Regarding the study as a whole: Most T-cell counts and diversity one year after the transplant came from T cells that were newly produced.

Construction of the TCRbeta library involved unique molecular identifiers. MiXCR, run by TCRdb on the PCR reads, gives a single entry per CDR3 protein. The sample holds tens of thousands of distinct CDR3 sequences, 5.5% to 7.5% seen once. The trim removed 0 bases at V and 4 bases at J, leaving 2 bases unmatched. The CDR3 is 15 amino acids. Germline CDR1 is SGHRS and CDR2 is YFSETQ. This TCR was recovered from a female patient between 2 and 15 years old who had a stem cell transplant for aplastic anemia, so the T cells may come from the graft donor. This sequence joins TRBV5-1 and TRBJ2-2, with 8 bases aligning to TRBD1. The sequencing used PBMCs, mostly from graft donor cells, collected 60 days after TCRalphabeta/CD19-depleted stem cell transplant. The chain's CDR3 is CASSLDRGVTGELFF. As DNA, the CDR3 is TGCGCCAGCAGCTTGGACAGGGGGGTCACCGGGGAGCTGTTTTTT. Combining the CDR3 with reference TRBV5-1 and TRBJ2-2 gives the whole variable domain KAGVTQTPRYLIKTRGQQVTLSCSPISGHRSVSWYQQTPGQGLQFLFEYFSETQRNKGNFPGRFSGRQFSNSRSEMNVSTLELGDSALYLCASSLDRGVTGELFFGEGSRLTVL.